Following are 10 T cell receptor beta chains from one sample sequenced in a study of T-cell reconstitution after alpha-beta-depleted transplantation in children. A TCRbeta library incorporating unique molecular identifiers was prepared. Via MiXCR, TCRdb re-called the PCR reads, giving one row per CDR3 protein. The sample shows hundreds of thousands of distinct CDR3 sequences, around 13% of them seen only once. The sequenced sample was PBMCs, obtained before TCRalphabeta/CD19-depleted stem cell transplant. The receptors were gathered from a girl aged 2-10 years with congenital amegakaryocytic thrombocytopenia, due to receive a stem cell transplant.

Details on this clonotype: Possible read error: a much larger clone is one base away. The chain joins TRBV20-1 to TRBJ2-5; maybe TRBD2 (5 bases). Germline V gene data show CDR1 as DFQATT and CDR2 as SNEGSKA (reference sequence). This CDR3 is 15 amino acids long. The CDR3 region is CCARGPTSLRETQYF. The CDR3 DNA is TGCTGTGCTAGAGGCCCAACTAGTCTCCGAGAGACCCAGTACTTC.

The sample holds many counts of this clonotype. This chain connects TRBV29-1 to TRBJ2-7; weak D call: TRBD2 (7 bases). The CDR3 consists of 15 residues. Germline V lookup: CDR1 SQVTM, CDR2 ANQGSEA. The V and J ends lost 8 bases and 4 bases respectively, with 24 bases between them. CDR3 loop: CSTGGGGSSAYEQYF. CDR3 sequence (DNA): TGCAGCACCGGGGGCGGGGGATCTTCGGCGTACGAGCAGTACTTC.

This clonotype was counted many times. V usage is TRBV6-5 and J usage is TRBJ1-4; no clear D gene. V was pared by 0 bases and J by 3 bases, with 11 bases between. The CDR3 is made up of 16 amino acids. Germline V gene sequence: CDR1 MNHEY, CDR2 SVGAGI. CDR3 nucleotides: TGTGCCAGCAGTTACTCGGCGAGCCTCGCTAATGAAAAACTGTTTTTT. Protein sequence: CASSYSASLANEKLFF.

V and J are TRBV5-1 and TRBJ2-5; TRBD1 matches 10 bases. The CDR3 contains 16 residues. Per germline, CDR1 SGHRS and CDR2 YFSETQ. V shed 4 bases, J shed 6 bases, and the junction held 12 bases outside the gene matches. For the CDR3, the DNA is TGCGCCAGCAGCCCTGACAGGGGGCGGATCTCCCAGACCCAGTACTTC. Amino acid sequence: CASSPDRGRISQTQYF.

In the case of this clonotype: A much larger clone lies a single base off, so this may be a read error. This chain uses TRBV20-1 with TRBJ2-3, with a possible D match to TRBD2 (6 bases). This CDR3 comprises 16 residues. CDR1 DFQATT and CDR2 SNEGSKA come from the germline V gene (reference sequence). The CDR3 sequence: CNARDRAGPTWDTQYF. CDR3 in DNA: TGCAATGCTAGAGATCGGGCGGGACCCACCTGGGATACGCAGTATTTT.

This clonotype occurred many times. The genes are TRBV5-1 and TRBJ2-4; no clear D gene. CDR1 is SGHRS and CDR2 is YFSETQ in the germline V gene. V was cut by 2 bases and J by 2 bases, with 11 bases left in between. The CDR3 sequence is 15 residues long. The CDR3 DNA is TGCGCCAGCAGCTTCATGGGCTCGACCAAAAACATTCAGTACTTC. Translating gives CASSFMGSTKNIQYF.

This clonotype has ten or more counts. The gene calls are TRBV20-1 and TRBJ1-3, with unresolved D. The V end lost 6 bases, the J end lost 3 bases, and 15 bases lay between the germline ends. The CDR3 runs 14 residues. Germline CDR1 and CDR2: DFQATT and SNEGSKA (reference sequence). CDR3 sequence: CSAPSSGNGNTIYF. The DNA of the CDR3 is TGCAGTGCCCCTTCATCGGGAAATGGAAACACCATATATTTT.

This clonotype was detected only a few times. The chain recombines TRBV27 with TRBJ2-2; no clear D gene. The CDR3 runs 15 residues. V lost 4 bases, J lost 2 bases, and 11 bases lay in between. Germline assignment: CDR1 MNHEY and CDR2 SMNVEV (reference sequence). CDR3 DNA: TGTGCCAGCAGTTGGGAATCAGCAAACACCGGGGAGCTGTTTTTT. It translates to CASSWESANTGELFF.

The CDR3 coding sequence is TGTGCCAGCAGCAGTAGGGAATTGGAGACCCAGTACTTC. Its protein product is CASSSRELETQYF. The J gene is TRBJ2-5, the V gene TRBV6-5; no clear D gene. There are 13 residues in the CDR3. V shed 6 bases and J shed 5 bases, with 13 bases lying between them. Germline CDR1 and CDR2: MNHEY and SVGAGI.

This rearrangement joins TRBV7-9 to TRBJ2-7; possibly TRBD1 for D (6 bases). V lost 4 bases and J lost 7, with 17 bases in between. CDR3 size: 14 residues. The germline gives CDR1 SEHNR, CDR2 FQNEAQ (reference sequence). CDR3 amino acids: CASSSIWGRSEQYF. The CDR3 DNA sequence: TGTGCCAGCAGCTCCATTTGGGGGCGTTCAGAGCAGTACTTC.